This TCR beta chain stems from a study of blood T cell repertoires in COVID-19 (dated by TCRdb to about 2020). Concerning the study at large: The collaborator samples originated in the United States, Italy and Spain and spanned the acute and convalescent phases of COVID-19. The prospective study material was composed of cDNA or gDNA derived from T cells, B-cell-depleted T cells, or PBMCs. The repertoires were released in a freely available public database intended as a resource for research on the immune response to SARS-CoV-2. Sample metadata almost always included a de-identified subject ID, COVID-19 status, age in years and sex. Samples were obtained from the ongoing ImmuneRACE study (first 160 participants) and from 950 to 1,500 subjects provided by 6 global collaborators. Where available, HLA class I and class II types were obtained from metadata supplied by the sample provider rather than from assay-based typing. Deeply sampled blood TCRbeta repertoires from subjects exposed to, actively infected with, or recovered from COVID-19 were included in the dataset. Points the paper makes about the study in general: Clinical and demographic metadata were provided uncurated, with the amount varying by source and participant.

For this clone: Its antigen is currently not known. Base qualities are not at hand, and no much larger clone is one base apart.

Each collaborating institution followed its own protocols to collect whole blood in K2EDTA tubes. For TCRbeta analysis, collaborators shipped samples as frozen whole blood, isolated PBMCs, or DNA extracted from either of those sample types. At the junction V is shortened by 3 bases and J by 0 bases, with 15 bases in between. CDR1 is given as KGHSH and CDR2 as LQKENI, both from the germline V gene. The CDR3, cysteine through phenylalanine, is 16 amino acids long. Only the CDR3 region is kept as DNA, spanning 48 bases read in frame from base 1. TCRbeta CDR3 regions were amplified from genomic DNA by means of the immunoSEQ Assay, a bias-controlled multiplex PCR. Per the original workflow: Within the assay, amplification of reference gene primers was used to estimate how many nucleated cells each sample contained. To quantify the absolute abundance of each unique TCRbeta CDR3 rearrangement, sequence reads were collapsed and filtered. For each sample, productive Simpson clonality was calculated as the square root of Simpson's diversity index across productive rearrangements. Drawn from immuneACCESS, this table holds only the in-frame rearrangements with V and J called that TCRdb kept. Clones are partly lost; checked studies trace under half to an unresolved V gene and leave the rest unexplained. From that table come the V and J calls and clone size; the DNA was used to work out D and trimming. The sample table lists roughly 78,000 clones, 88% of them with a count of one. More than 25% of the sample rests with the top ten.

The chain joins TRBV18 to TRBJ2-7, and TRBD1 may be the D gene, going by 7 matching bases. Sequenced input: peripheral blood. The source of this sequence is a man aged 50 to 59 with acute or convalescent COVID-19. The CDR3 region reads CASSPMSGGFSYEQYF. The sequenced DNA: TGTGCCAGCTCACCGATGTCAGGGGGGTTCTCCTACGAGCAGTACTTC. Beyond the CDR3, the reference TRBV18 and TRBJ2-7 genes provide the residues; the full variable domain reads: NAGVMQNPRHLVRRRGQEARLRCSPMKGHSHVYWYRQLPEEGLKFMVYLQKENIIDESGMPKERFSAEFPKEGPSILRIQQVVRGDSAAYFCASSPMSGGFSYEQYFGPGTRLTVT.